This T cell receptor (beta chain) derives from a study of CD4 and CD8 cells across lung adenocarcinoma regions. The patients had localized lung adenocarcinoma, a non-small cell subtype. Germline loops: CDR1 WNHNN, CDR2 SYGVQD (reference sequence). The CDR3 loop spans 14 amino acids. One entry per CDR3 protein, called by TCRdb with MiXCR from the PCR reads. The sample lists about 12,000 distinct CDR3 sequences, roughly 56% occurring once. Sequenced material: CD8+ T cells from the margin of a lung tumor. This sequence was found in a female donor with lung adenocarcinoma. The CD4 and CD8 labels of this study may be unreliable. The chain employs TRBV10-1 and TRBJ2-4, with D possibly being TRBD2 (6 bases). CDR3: CAGSGVRGEGFQYF. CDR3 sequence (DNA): TGCGCGGGCAGTGGGGTGCGGGGCGAAGGGTTTCAGTACTTC.